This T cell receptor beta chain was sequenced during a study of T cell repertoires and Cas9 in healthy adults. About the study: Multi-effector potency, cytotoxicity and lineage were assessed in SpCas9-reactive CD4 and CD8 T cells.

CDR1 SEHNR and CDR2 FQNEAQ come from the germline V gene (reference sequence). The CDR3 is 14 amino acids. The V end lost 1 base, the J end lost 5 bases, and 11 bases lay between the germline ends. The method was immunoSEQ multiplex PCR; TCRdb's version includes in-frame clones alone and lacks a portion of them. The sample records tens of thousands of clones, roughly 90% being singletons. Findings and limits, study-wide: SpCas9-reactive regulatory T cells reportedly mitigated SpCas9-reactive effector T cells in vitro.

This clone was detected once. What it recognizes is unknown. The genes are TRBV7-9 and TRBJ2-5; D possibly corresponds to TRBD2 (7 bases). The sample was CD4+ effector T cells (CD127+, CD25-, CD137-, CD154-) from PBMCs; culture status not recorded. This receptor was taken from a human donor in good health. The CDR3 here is CASSLVGGGETQYF. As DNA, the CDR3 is TGTGCCAGCAGCTTAGTTGGCGGGGGCGAGACCCAGTACTTC.